The clone carrying this T cell receptor beta chain was detected ten times or more. What it binds is unknown. A single record per CDR3 protein comes from TCRdb applying MiXCR to the 5' RACE reads. The data hold some 250,000 distinct CDR3 sequences, with more than 3.5% observed a single time. The CDR3 consists of 15 residues. Deletions cut 4 bases from V and 1 base from J, with 10 bases between. This sample is drawn from a study of T cells after yellow fever vaccination. Background on the study: Preparation of fractions with low cell numbers was performed using SMART-Seq v4 Ultra Low Input.

General observations from the study: A large majority of primary-vaccination clones showed up again after the booster (roughly 96% CD4, around 88% CD8).

This receptor was identified in a man aged 18 to 29 who received the YFV17D yellow fever vaccine. The starting material was PBMCs, obtained 15 days after the yellow fever booster vaccination. The chain combines TRBV12-3 or TRBV12-4 with TRBJ2-2; a weak D match, TRBD1 (7 bases). The CDR3 nucleotides are TGTGCCAGCAGTTCAGGGGGGTGGAACACCGGGGAGCTGTTTTTT. It is translated as CASSSGGWNTGELFF.